This TCR beta chain originates from a study of T cell responses to AZD1222 COVID-19 vaccine. Study results and limitations: Sampling that yielded the repertoires occurred only after the peak T cell response.

The data were produced by immunoSEQ multiplex PCR, yet TCRdb's version contains in-frame clones alone and is incomplete. The sample includes 60,000 to 80,000 clones, around nine tenths seen only once; the top ten take under 6.5%. A few counts support this clone. What it binds is unknown. The germline V gene has CDR1 LGHNA and CDR2 YNFKEQ. The CDR3 spans 14 residues. With 2 bases removed from V and 4 bases from J, the gap between germline ends came to 10 bases. This clonotype was sampled from an adult in good health. This rearrangement joins TRBV4-2 to TRBJ2-3; D is possibly TRBD1 (5 bases). This specimen consisted of peripheral blood, obtained on day 0 of AZD1222 vaccination. In DNA form, the CDR3 reads TGTGCCAGCAGCCAACTAATAGGGGCAGATACGCAGTATTTT. Amino acid sequence: CASSQLIGADTQYF.